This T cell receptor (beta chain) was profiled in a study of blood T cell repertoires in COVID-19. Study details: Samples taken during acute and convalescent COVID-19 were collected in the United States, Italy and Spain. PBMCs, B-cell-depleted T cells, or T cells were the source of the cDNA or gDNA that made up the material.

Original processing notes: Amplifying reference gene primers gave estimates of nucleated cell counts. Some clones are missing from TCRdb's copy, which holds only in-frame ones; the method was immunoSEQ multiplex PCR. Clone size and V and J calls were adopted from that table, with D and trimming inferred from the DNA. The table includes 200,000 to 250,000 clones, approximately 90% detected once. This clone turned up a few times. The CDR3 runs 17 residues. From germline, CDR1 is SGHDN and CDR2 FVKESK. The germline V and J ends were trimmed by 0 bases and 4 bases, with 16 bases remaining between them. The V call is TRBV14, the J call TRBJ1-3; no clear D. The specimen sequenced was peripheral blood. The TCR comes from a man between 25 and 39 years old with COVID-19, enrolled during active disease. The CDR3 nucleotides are TGTGCCAGCAGCCAAGATCGCGCGCGGCATCCCGGAAACACCATATATTTT. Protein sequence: CASSQDRARHPGNTIYF.